One and the same sample provided the 17 T cell receptor beta chains below, sequenced in a study of cytomegalovirus exposure and HLA in healthy donors. PCR employed 60 Vbeta and 13 Jbeta primers. Libraries were prepared by immunoSEQ multiplex PCR; TCRdb keeps only in-frame clonotypes and omits some of them. The sample has 150,000 to 200,000 clones, about 77% seen once; the top ten hold roughly 10%. Specimen: PBMCs. The receptors come from a man aged 18 to 35 in good health and CMV-seropositive.

The J gene is TRBJ2-7, the V gene TRBV20-1, with D tentatively TRBD2 (6 bases). This CDR3 spans 11 amino acids. Trimming removed 6 bases from V and 13 bases from J, with 19 bases in between. Germline loops: CDR1 DFQATT, CDR2 SNEGSKA (reference sequence). As DNA, the CDR3 is TGCAGTGCCCCCGCGGGGCGGAACCAATACTTC. This sequence encodes CSAPAGRNQYF.

The V call is TRBV19, the J call TRBJ1-1; no clear D gene. The CDR3 is 10 amino acids. CDR1 LNHDA and CDR2 SQIVND come from the germline V gene (reference sequence). The V end lost 5 bases, the J end lost 11 bases, and 9 bases lay between the germline ends. In DNA form, the CDR3 reads TGTGCCAGTAGTTCGGGGAGGGCTTTCTTT. This translates into CASSSGRAFF.

The rearrangement uses TRBV4-3 and TRBJ2-3; TRBD1 matches at 9 bases. Trimming took 3 bases from V and 4 from J; bases not matched to a gene: 14. Germline values: CDR1 LGHNA, CDR2 YSLEER. CDR3 length equals 18 residues. CDR3 coding DNA: TGCGCCAGCAGCCAGACAGCAATCGGACAGGGGAGGGCAGATACGCAGTATTTT. Amino acid sequence: CASSQTAIGQGRADTQYF.

J is TRBJ2-5 and V is TRBV14, with D perhaps TRBD1 (5 bases). Trimming removed 4 bases from V and 4 bases from J, with 7 bases in between. Germline V gene lookup returns CDR1 SGHDN and CDR2 FVKESK. The CDR3 is 12 amino acids. CDR3 DNA sequence: TGTGCCAGCAGCCGGGGCAGAGAGACCCAGTACTTC. Encoded protein: CASSRGRETQYF.

This chain joins TRBV28 and TRBJ1-5; no clear D. Trimming shortened V by 7 bases and J by 5 bases, and 18 bases separated the two germline ends. The V gene's germline CDR1 is MDHEN and CDR2 SYDVKM. This CDR3 is built from 15 residues. CDR3 nucleotide sequence: TGTGCCAGCAACCATGACATTCCTCTACATCAGCCCCAGCATTTT. This sequence encodes CASNHDIPLHQPQHF.

The chain recombines TRBV11-2 with TRBJ1-1; 7 bases fit TRBD1. The V segment lost 1 base and the J segment 2 bases; nucleotides outside the gene matches: 1. Germline V gene lookup returns CDR1 SGHAT and CDR2 FQNNGV. The CDR3 extends over 14 amino acids. The CDR3 DNA is TGTGCCAGCAGCTTAGCAGGGGGAAACACTGAAGCTTTCTTT. Protein sequence: CASSLAGGNTEAFF.

The CDR3 nucleotides are TGTGCCAGCAGCGGCCGGGACAGCCAAGAGACCCAGTACTTC. Translating gives CASSGRDSQETQYF. The V call is TRBV9, the J call TRBJ2-5, with TRBD1 matching over 7 bases. In germline, CDR1 is SGDLS, CDR2 YYNGEE. This CDR3 region has 14 residues. The trim removed 3 bases at V and 1 base at J, leaving 3 bases unmatched. Full variable domain (outside the CDR3, taken from reference TRBV9 and TRBJ2-5): DSGVTQTPKHLITATGQRVTLRCSPRSGDLSVYWYQQSLDQGLQFLIQYYNGEERAKGNILERFSAQQFPDLHSELNLSSLELGDSALYFCASSGRDSQETQYFGPGTRLLVL.

This sequence joins TRBV6-5 and TRBJ1-2, with a weak D call TRBD1 (6 bases). The CDR3 has 15 residues. Trimming stripped 0 bases from V and 3 bases from J, with 11 bases between. CDR1 MNHEY and CDR2 SVGAGI come from the germline V gene. The CDR3 is CASSYSGQPYYGYTF. CDR3 DNA: TGTGCCAGCAGTTACTCCGGACAGCCTTACTATGGCTACACCTTC.

V and J are TRBV10-3 and TRBJ2-1; TRBD1 might be the D (6 bases). The CDR3 covers 17 residues. Deletions cut 3 bases from V and 5 bases from J, with 20 bases between. Germline assignment: CDR1 ENHRY and CDR2 SYGVKD. The CDR3, as DNA: TGTGCCATCAGTGAACCTCAGGGGTTAGGCGGGCACAATGAGCAGTTCTTC. This translates into CAISEPQGLGGHNEQFF.

The chain links TRBV28 to TRBJ2-7; 13 bases map to TRBD2. The CDR3 extends over 15 amino acids. Germline CDR1 and CDR2: MDHEN and SYDVKM. The V and J ends lost 4 bases and 4 bases, in that order; junction bases with no gene match: 4. CDR3 bases: TGTGCCAGCAGTTCGACTAGCGGGAGGATGTACGAGCAGTACTTC. Translated, it gives CASSSTSGRMYEQYF.

V is TRBV7-2 and J is TRBJ2-2; 7 bases agree with TRBD2. The CDR3 totals 13 residues. V lost 4 bases, J lost 5 bases, and 1 base stayed unmatched. Germline lookup yields CDR1 SGHTA and CDR2 FQGNSA. CDR3: CASSSGGTGELFF. The DNA of the CDR3 is TGTGCCAGCAGCTCGGGGGGTACCGGGGAGCTGTTTTTT.

The rearrangement joins TRBV1 to TRBJ2-3; the table gives TRBD1 as D, unverified against the DNA. TRBV1 is a pseudogene segment. This CDR3 has 15 residues. The CDR3 DNA is TGCACCAGCAGCCGTCTCTTGGTGGCCACAGATACGCAGTATTTT. Its translation is CTSSRLLVATDTQYF.

The gene calls are TRBV9 and TRBJ2-7, with TRBD1 identical over 7 bases. V gave up 1 base and J gave up 3 bases; unmatched junction bases: 4. CDR1 and CDR2 (germline): SGDLS, YYNGEE. The CDR3 extends over 14 amino acids. In nucleotides, the CDR3 is TGTGCCAGCAGCGTAAGGGACAGTCGCTACGAGCAGTACTTC. It encodes CASSVRDSRYEQYF. The full variable domain, rest sourced from reference TRBV9 and TRBJ2-7, is DSGVTQTPKHLITATGQRVTLRCSPRSGDLSVYWYQQSLDQGLQFLIQYYNGEERAKGNILERFSAQQFPDLHSELNLSSLELGDSALYFCASSVRDSRYEQYFGPGTRLTVT.

CDR3 sequence (DNA): TGTGCCAGCAGTGACGGGACTGCCGTCTATGGCTACACCTTC. Its translation: CASSDGTAVYGYTF. The J gene is TRBJ1-2, the V gene TRBV2, with a weak D call TRBD1 (5 bases). CDR1 is SNHLY, CDR2 FYNNEI, per germline. Trimming took off 3 bases at V and 4 bases at J, with 12 bases between the two ends. The CDR3 length is 14 residues.

The chain employs TRBV4-1 and TRBJ2-1; D remains unclear. Germline values: CDR1 MGHRA, CDR2 YSYEKL. The CDR3 sequence is 15 residues long. The V end lost 4 bases, the J end lost 7 bases, and 17 bases lay between the germline ends. This chain's CDR3 is CASSPTTLNTNEQFF. The CDR3 nucleotides read TGCGCCAGCAGCCCCACAACCTTGAATACAAATGAGCAGTTCTTC.

This clone was seen once. V and J are TRBV14 and TRBJ1-2, with D maybe TRBD1 (6 bases). Trimming stripped 1 base from V and 4 bases from J, with 16 bases between. The CDR3 is 16 residues long. The germline V gene has CDR1 SGHDN and CDR2 FVKESK. CDR3 sequence reads: CASSQAGAMGFYGYTF. CDR3 DNA: TGTGCCAGCAGCCAAGCAGGGGCTATGGGCTTCTATGGCTACACCTTC.

The rearrangement uses TRBV5-4 and TRBJ2-1; 7 positions agree with TRBD1. Germline V gives CDR1 SGHNT, CDR2 YYREEE (reference sequence). The trim removed 4 bases at V and 14 bases at J, leaving 9 bases unmatched. This CDR3 is built from 12 residues. CDR3 coding DNA: TGTGCCAGCAGCGGACCGGGGCAGGGGGAGTTCTTC. Amino acid sequence: CASSGPGQGEFF.